These 28 T cell receptor beta chains were all obtained from the same sample, sequenced in a study of long-term antiretroviral therapy in people with HIV. An immunoSEQ assay, version v3.0, was performed at survey level. The table came from immunoSEQ multiplex PCR; TCRdb's copy has only in-frame clones and leaves some out. The data hold under 45,000 clones, with around four fifths observed a single time. The source material was unsorted PBMCs, sampled 1 year after starting antiretroviral therapy. The receptors stem from a man between 18 and 35 years old with HIV.

V usage is TRBV19 and J usage is TRBJ1-1; possible D gene TRBD1, 6 bases. V lost 1 base, J lost 0 bases, and 12 bases lay in between. This CDR3 has 16 amino acids. The germline V gene has CDR1 LNHDA and CDR2 SQIVND (reference sequence). The CDR3 DNA follows: TGTGCCAGTAGTATAGCCGCGGACAGAGTGAACACTGAAGCTTTCTTT. Protein sequence: CASSIAADRVNTEAFF.

The chain couples TRBV6-6 to TRBJ1-3, with 9 bases fitting TRBD1. Germline V gene data show CDR1 as MNHNY and CDR2 as SVGAGI (reference sequence). V was clipped by 6 bases and J by 2 bases; unmatched bases: 2. The CDR3 runs to 14 residues. CDR3 sequence: CASRDRGTGNTIYF. In DNA form, the CDR3 reads TGTGCCAGCAGGGACAGGGGAACTGGAAACACCATATATTTT.

The chain recombines TRBV25-1 with TRBJ1-1, with D maybe TRBD1 (5 bases). CDR1 and CDR2 from the germline V gene are MGHDK and SYGVNS. This CDR3 is built from 14 residues. V gave up 4 bases and J gave up 2 bases, with 11 bases separating them. The CDR3 DNA is TGTGCCAGCAGTGCCCGGGACCGTAACACTGAAGCTTTCTTT. This translates into CASSARDRNTEAFF.

The chain recombines TRBV29-1 with TRBJ1-2, with unresolved D. The ends were cut back, 0 bases at V and 8 bases at J, with 16 bases in the middle. Germline V CDR1 and CDR2: SQVTM, ANQGSEA. This CDR3 has 14 amino acids. CDR3 sequence: CSVEEDPAIRGYTF. DNA of the CDR3: TGCAGCGTTGAAGAAGACCCTGCTATTAGAGGCTACACCTTC.

This clone was detected once. The J gene is TRBJ2-2, the V gene TRBV30, with D possibly being TRBD2 (7 bases). The germline gives CDR1 GTSNPN, CDR2 SVGIG (reference sequence). The CDR3 is 15 amino acids. V was pared by 4 bases and J by 5 bases, with 17 bases between. The CDR3 region is CAWTTRGARTGELFF. The CDR3 DNA sequence: TGTGCCTGGACCACCCGGGGGGCCAGAACCGGGGAGCTGTTTTTT. Looking up the rest from reference TRBV30 and TRBJ2-2 gives the full variable domain: SQTIHQWPATLVQPVGSPLSLECTVEGTSNPNLYWYRQAAGRGLQLLFYSVGIGQISSEVPQNLSASRPQDRQFILSSKKLLLSDSGFYLCAWTTRGARTGELFFGEGSRLTVL.

The chain uses TRBV7-6 and TRBJ2-1; the D is unclear. CDR3 length equals 12 residues. Germline CDR1 and CDR2: SGHVS and FNYEAQ. V lost 5 bases, J lost 0 bases, and 2 bases lay in between. As DNA, the CDR3 is TGTGCCAGCAGCCCCTCCTACAATGAGCAGTTCTTC. Its protein is CASSPSYNEQFF.

Relative to its sample, this clone is medium-sized (0.01 to 0.1%). CDR3 coding DNA: TGTGCCACCGCCCTGACTAGCGGAGATTACAATGAGCAGTTCTTC. This encodes CATALTSGDYNEQFF. The chain links TRBV19 to TRBJ2-1, with 9 bases fitting TRBD2. J was trimmed by 4 bases and V by 10 bases; bases with no gene match: 11. The CDR3 has 15 residues. Germline values: CDR1 LNHDA, CDR2 SQIVND (reference sequence).

V is TRBV4-3 and J is TRBJ2-1; no clear D gene. The CDR3 totals 14 residues. Deletions cut 0 bases from V and 2 bases from J, with 5 bases between. Looked up from germline, CDR1 is LGHNA and CDR2 is YSLEER. The CDR3 bases are TGCGCCAGCAGCCAAGATATCACCTACAATGAGCAGTTCTTC. As protein: CASSQDITYNEQFF.

The chain has TRBV5-1 and TRBJ1-2; a possible D gene is TRBD1 (5 bases). Germline values: CDR1 SGHRS, CDR2 YFSETQ. CDR3 length equals 15 residues. The germline V and J ends were trimmed by 0 bases and 1 base, with 10 bases remaining between them. Here the CDR3 DNA reads TGCGCCAGCAGCTTGGCTCAGGGCCTTAACTATGGCTACACCTTC. Protein product: CASSLAQGLNYGYTF.

This clone was found a few times. V gene TRBV6-5 combines with J gene TRBJ1-5, with 7 bases that match TRBD1. Germline V gene sequence: CDR1 MNHEY, CDR2 SVGAGI. CDR3 size: 14 residues. V lost 7 bases and J lost 4; bases outside the gene matches: 7. CDR3 sequence: CASTTGQFNQPQHF. The DNA of the CDR3 is TGTGCCAGCACAACGGGACAGTTTAATCAGCCCCAGCATTTT.

Here the CDR3 reads CASRQSTGVEQYF. DNA for the CDR3: TGTGCCAGCAGACAATCAACAGGGGTCGAGCAGTACTTC. The chain couples TRBV6-5 to TRBJ2-7; the match to TRBD1 covers 7 bases. V was pared by 6 bases and J by 6 bases, with 8 bases of the junction left unmatched. The germline gives CDR1 MNHEY, CDR2 SVGAGI. This CDR3 region has 13 residues.

The rearrangement links TRBV7-3 to TRBJ2-1; no firm D call. Germline V CDR1 and CDR2: SGHTA, FQGTGA. The V and J ends lost 4 bases and 9 bases respectively, with 25 bases between them. This CDR3 is built from 17 residues. The CDR3 is CASSSDPRQRPNTEQFF. The CDR3 nucleotides are TGTGCCAGCAGCTCCGACCCCCGGCAGCGCCCAAATACTGAGCAGTTCTTC.

The chain links TRBV27 to TRBJ2-1; 10 nucleotides agree with TRBD1. This CDR3 is built from 15 residues. Germline V lookup: CDR1 MNHEY, CDR2 SMNVEV (reference sequence). After removal of 5 bases from V and 7 bases from J, the junction contained 8 bases not matched to a gene. The CDR3 loop is CASSPRDRGLNEQFF. CDR3 coding DNA: TGTGCCAGCAGTCCAAGGGACAGGGGTTTGAATGAGCAGTTCTTC.

This chain connects TRBV19 to TRBJ2-7; 9 nucleotides line up with TRBD1. The CDR3 has 15 residues. Trimming took 5 bases from V and 2 from J; bases not matched to a gene: 7. Germline values: CDR1 LNHDA, CDR2 SQIVND (reference sequence). The CDR3 DNA follows: TGTGCCAGTAGTGCGGCGGGACAGGGTACCTACGAGCAGTACTTC. It codes for CASSAAGQGTYEQYF.

The table lists this clone with a few counts. The V and J genes are TRBV14 and TRBJ1-1; D perhaps matches TRBD1 (5 bases). Looked up from germline, CDR1 is SGHDN and CDR2 is FVKESK. V was clipped by 4 bases and J by 0 bases, with 6 bases between them. This CDR3 region has 13 residues. CDR3 bases: TGTGCCAGCAGCCCGACAGTGAACACTGAAGCTTTCTTT. It codes for CASSPTVNTEAFF.

J is TRBJ2-7 and V is TRBV5-6, with TRBD2 as a possible D gene (6 bases). Trimming cost V 0 bases and J 0 bases, with 10 bases left between them. Germline lookup yields CDR1 SGHDT and CDR2 YYEEEE. The CDR3 has 15 amino acids. The CDR3 region has the DNA TGTGCCAGCAGCTTGGATCCGGGGGTCTCCTACGAGCAGTACTTC. Translated, it gives CASSLDPGVSYEQYF.

The rearrangement uses TRBV5-6 and TRBJ1-2; 9 nucleotides agree with TRBD1. This CDR3 is 13 amino acids long. Losses at the gene ends were 4 bases for V and 6 bases for J; bases not matched to a gene: 4. Germline V CDR1 and CDR2: SGHDT, YYEEEE. The CDR3 nucleotides read TGTGCCAGCAGCCCGGGACAGGGCAATGGCTACACCTTC. Its translation is CASSPGQGNGYTF.

The chain couples TRBV28 to TRBJ2-4, with D perhaps TRBD1 (5 bases). CDR3 length: 15 residues. V lost 6 bases, J lost 8 bases, and 20 bases lay in between. Per the germline V gene, CDR1 is MDHEN and CDR2 is SYDVKM. Written as DNA, the CDR3 is TGTGCCAGCAGCCCCCCAGGGTCAAAGGCGGACATTCAGTACTTC. Protein product: CASSPPGSKADIQYF.

V and J are TRBV4-3 and TRBJ1-2, with D uncertain. Trimming removed 4 bases at V and 4 bases at J, with 16 bases between. Germline-derived CDR1 and CDR2 are LGHNA and YSLEER. The CDR3 sequence is 15 residues long. The CDR3 DNA reads as TGCGCCAGCAGCCCAGCTAACGCGGGGTCCTATGGCTACACCTTC. It is translated as CASSPANAGSYGYTF.

The chain links TRBV7-3 to TRBJ2-1; unclear D gene. The CDR3 sequence is 13 residues long. Trimming took 4 bases from V and 9 from J, leaving 13 bases between them. Per germline, CDR1 SGHTA and CDR2 FQGTGA. The CDR3 bases are TGTGCCAGCAGCTCCGGGCCAAAGGGTGAGCAGTTCTTC. Translating it yields CASSSGPKGEQFF.

This rearrangement joins TRBV5-1 to TRBJ2-1, with 11 bases identical to TRBD1. The germline V gene encodes CDR1 SGHRS and CDR2 YFSETQ. Trimming took 6 bases from V and 3 from J; bases not matched to a gene: 5. The CDR3 sequence is 15 residues long. The CDR3 loop reads CASNTGTGGYNEQFF. CDR3 nucleotide sequence: TGCGCCAGCAACACCGGGACAGGGGGCTACAATGAGCAGTTCTTC.

The chain employs TRBV5-5 and TRBJ1-3; 7 nucleotides match TRBD1. Germline loops: CDR1 SGHKS, CDR2 YYEKEE (reference sequence). V dropped 0 bases and J dropped 3; count of bases not matched to a gene: 3. CDR3 length: 15 amino acids. The CDR3 is CASSLDRGFGNTIYF. CDR3 in DNA: TGTGCCAGCAGCTTGGACAGGGGTTTTGGAAACACCATATATTTT.

The V gene is TRBV6-4, the J gene TRBJ2-2, with D perhaps TRBD1 or TRBD2 (5 bases each). The CDR3 spans 13 residues. Per the germline V gene, CDR1 is MRHNA and CDR2 is SNTAGT. V dropped 5 bases and J dropped 5 bases, with 9 bases sitting between them. This CDR3 is CASSPGATGELFF. The CDR3 DNA follows: TGTGCCAGCAGTCCCGGGGCGACCGGGGAGCTGTTTTTT.

This clone turned up a few times. The chain joins TRBV4-2 to TRBJ2-7; maybe TRBD1 (6 bases). Germline CDR1 LGHNA, CDR2 YNFKEQ. The CDR3 has 14 residues. Trimming took 3 bases from V and 4 from J, leaving 13 bases between them. CDR3 bases: TGTGCCAGCAGCCAGGGGGTCGGACAGTACGAGCAGTACTTC. This translates into CASSQGVGQYEQYF.

The rearrangement uses TRBV4-1 and TRBJ1-4; 7 nucleotides agree with TRBD1. Germline lookup yields CDR1 MGHRA and CDR2 YSYEKL. V gave up 1 base and J gave up 4 bases; unmatched junction bases: 9. This CDR3 contains 17 residues. The CDR3 bases are TGCGCCAGCAGCCAAGCCCCAGGGACAGCCGATAATGAAAAACTGTTTTTT. This translates into CASSQAPGTADNEKLFF.

The chain couples TRBV27 to TRBJ2-7, with TRBD2 identical over 8 bases. CDR1 and CDR2 (germline): MNHEY, SMNVEV (reference sequence). With V trimmed by 3 bases and J by 3 bases, 13 bases remained unmatched. The CDR3 is 17 residues long. CDR3 sequence reads: CASSFSASGPRSYEQYF. In nucleotides, the CDR3 is TGTGCCAGCAGTTTTTCGGCTAGCGGGCCTCGCAGCTACGAGCAGTACTTC.

The chain has TRBV19 and TRBJ1-1; TRBD1 agrees at 8 bases. V trimming: 6 bases; J trimming: 1 base; junction bases outside the gene matches: 1. The CDR3 is 13 residues long. Germline V gene sequence: CDR1 LNHDA, CDR2 SQIVND (reference sequence). CDR3 DNA: TGTGCCAGTAGGGGGACAGGGAACACTGAAGCTTTCTTT. This sequence encodes CASRGTGNTEAFF.

The CDR3 reads CASSQAASKAYEQYF. CDR3 in DNA: TGTGCCAGCAGCCAAGCGGCCTCGAAAGCCTACGAGCAGTACTTC. The chain links TRBV9 to TRBJ2-7; D might be TRBD2 (5 bases). CDR1 and CDR2 from the germline V gene are SGDLS and YYNGEE. Trimming took 4 bases from V and 2 from J, leaving 16 bases between them. This CDR3 is 15 amino acids long.